A selection of T cell receptor beta chains follows, all from one sample in a study of T cells after posttransplantation cyclophosphamide. Using immunoSEQ multiplex PCR, the repertoire was profiled, and TCRdb retains in-frame clones only, with some absent. The data show over 8,500 clones, 89% seen once. Material: PBMCs, obtained 430 to 450 days after allogeneic stem cell transplant with calcineurin inhibitor and methotrexate. These receptors all come from a male patient aged 45-60 years who received an allogeneic stem cell transplant from an unrelated donor, was CMV-positive, and had chronic GVHD only. These T cells may partly come from the graft donor. Each CDR3 is given with its conserved first and last residue. Each record gives: J gene, V gene, D gene, clone size, CDR3 DNA, CDR3 protein. A D gene is named only where the DNA matches it firmly. Clone sizes are given selectively: once, few, many, or a class where the clone is expanded.

TRBJ1-2 | TRBV29-1 | TRBD1 | - | TGCAGCGTTGAAGATCTTTCAGTCAGGGGGCCTTCTAACTATGGCTACACCTTC | CSVEDLSVRGPSNYGYTF
TRBJ2-5 | TRBV6-1 | - | - | TGTGCCAGCAGTGATGTGAGCGGAAGCCAAGAGACCCAGTACTTC | CASSDVSGSQETQYF
TRBJ2-1 | TRBV5-1 | - | - | TGCGCCAGCAGCTTGTCTAGCAGCAATGAGCAGTTCTTC | CASSLSSSNEQFF
TRBJ1-3 | TRBV18 | - | - | TGTGCCAGCTCACCTCCCGGGTCGACTGGAAACACCATATATTTT | CASSPPGSTGNTIYF
TRBJ1-1 | TRBV5-4 | - | - | TGTGCCAGCAGGAGAGAGAACACTGAAGCTTTCTTT | CASRRENTEAFF
TRBJ1-2 | TRBV5-6 | TRBD1 | once | TGTGCCAGCAGCTTCGGGGACAGCTATGGCTACACCTTC | CASSFGDSYGYTF
TRBJ2-3 | TRBV9 | - | - | TGTGCCAGCAGCGTAGAAGGGGCCGACGCAGATACGCAGTATTTT | CASSVEGADADTQYF
TRBJ2-5 | TRBV7-9 | - | once | TGTGCCAGCAGCTTACTACCGGGATTCCAAGAGACCCAGTACTTC | CASSLLPGFQETQYF
TRBJ1-1 | TRBV19 | - | - | TGTGCCACAAGGAGAGGACAGCAGAACACTGAAGCTTTCTTT | CATRRGQQNTEAFF
TRBJ2-7 | TRBV21-1 | - | few | TGTGCCAGCAGTGCCGGGACTAGCGGGAGAATTCGCGAGCAGTACTTC | CASSAGTSGRIREQYF
TRBJ1-4 | TRBV2 | - | - | TGTGCCAGCAGTCCCGAGGGCATCCGAAAACTGTTTTTT | CASSPEGIRKLFF
TRBJ2-2 | TRBV10-2 | - | - | TGCGCCAGCAGGGGGCTCAACACCGGGGAGCTGTTTTTT | CASRGLNTGELFF
TRBJ2-5 | TRBV12-5 | - | - | TGTGCTAGTGGTTTACTTAACCAAGAGACCCAGTACTTC | CASGLLNQETQYF
TRBJ2-1 | TRBV5-1 | TRBD2 | - | TGCGCCAGCAGCTTGGACGGCGGGGGGAATGAGCAGTTCTTC | CASSLDGGGNEQFF
TRBJ1-2 | TRBV29-1 | - | - | TGCAGCGTTGAAGTATTTGATGGCTACACCTTC | CSVEVFDGYTF
TRBJ2-2 | TRBV5-4 | TRBD1 | once | TGTGCCAGCGCGGACAGGGGGGTCGGGGAGCTGTTTTTT | CASADRGVGELFF
TRBJ2-1 | TRBV10-3 | TRBD1 | - | TGTGCCATCAGGGGGGAGACAGGGGCAGTAAGGGAGCAGTTCTTC | CAIRGETGAVREQFF
TRBJ1-4 | TRBV15 | - | - | TGTGCCACCAGCAGAGTAAGAGGCAGTAATAATGAAAAACTGTTTTTT | CATSRVRGSNNEKLFF
TRBJ1-5 | TRBV19 | - | once | TGTGCCAGTAGTGCAGGCGACGGGATGAGCAATCAGCCCCAGCATTTT | CASSAGDGMSNQPQHF
TRBJ1-1 | TRBV6-5 | - | - | TGTGCCAGCAGCCGGACCGGGACTTCTGAAGCTTTCTTT | CASSRTGTSEAFF
TRBJ1-2 | TRBV2 | - | - | TGTGCCAGCAGTGAAGTACGGAACTATGGCTACACCTTC | CASSEVRNYGYTF
TRBJ2-1 | TRBV27 | TRBD1 | - | TGTGCCAGCACCCTTTTCGGGACAGGGGAGGGAAATGAGCAGTTCTTC | CASTLFGTGEGNEQFF
TRBJ1-4 | TRBV5-1 | TRBD1 | once | TGCGCCAGCAGCCTCACCCCACAGGGGGCAGGTGAAAAACTGTTTTTT | CASSLTPQGAGEKLFF
TRBJ1-5 | TRBV6-1 | - | - | TGTGCCAGCAGTGAAGCCCTAGACAGGTATAGCAATCAGCCCCAGCATTTT | CASSEALDRYSNQPQHF
TRBJ1-4 | TRBV7-9 | - | - | TGTGCCAGCAGCCGGATCCCAAGGGGTCCCGACGGGGAAAAACTGTTTTTT | CASSRIPRGPDGEKLFF
TRBJ1-2 | TRBV5-1 | - | - | TGCGCCAGCAGCCAAGACAGAACGAATGGCTACACCTTC | CASSQDRTNGYTF
TRBJ2-3 | TRBV27 | TRBD2 | - | TGTGCCAGCAGTTCCCTGACGGGGGGGGTCAATACGCAGTATTTT | CASSSLTGGVNTQYF
TRBJ2-5 | TRBV14 | TRBD1 | - | TGTGCCAGCAGCCAGTCCCAGGGGGCCGTGGAGACCCAGTACTTC | CASSQSQGAVETQYF
TRBJ1-1 | TRBV5-1 | - | - | TGCGCCAGCAGCCTCCGGAGCGGAACTGAAGCTTTCTTT | CASSLRSGTEAFF
TRBJ2-7 | TRBV6-1 | - | - | TGTGCCAGCAGTGCCGGGGACTACGAGCAGTACTTC | CASSAGDYEQYF
TRBJ2-2 | TRBV19 | - | - | TGTGCCAGTAGTATAGGAGGCGGGGAGCTGTTTTTT | CASSIGGGELFF
TRBJ1-3 | TRBV16 | - | few | TGTGCCAGCAGCCAATCGTCCGGGGGAAACACCATATATTTT | CASSQSSGGNTIYF
TRBJ2-7 | TRBV27 | TRBD2 | - | TGTGCCAGCAGTTCCATGGGACTAGCGGTTACCTACGAGCAGTACTTC | CASSSMGLAVTYEQYF
TRBJ2-1 | TRBV11-2 | TRBD1 | - | TGTGCCAGCACCCCCCGGTGGACAGGGGTTAACAATGAGCAGTTCTTC | CASTPRWTGVNNEQFF
TRBJ2-7 | TRBV11-2 | TRBD1 | - | TGTGCCAGCAGCGGCGAGTTGGACAGGGGGCAGTACGAGCAGTACTTC | CASSGELDRGQYEQYF
TRBJ2-1 | TRBV9 | TRBD1 | - | TGTGCCAGCAGCGCCGGGACAGGGGGCTCCTACAATGAGCAGTTCTTC | CASSAGTGGSYNEQFF
TRBJ2-5 | TRBV4-1 | - | - | TGCGCCAGCAGCCAAGATCCAACTCAAGAGACCCAGTACTTC | CASSQDPTQETQYF
TRBJ2-7 | TRBV6-5 | - | - | TGTGCCAGCAGTTACCGTCCGGGGGGCTCGAGGGAGCAGTACTTC | CASSYRPGGSREQYF
TRBJ2-5 | TRBV6-4 | TRBD1 | - | TGTGCCAGCAGTGCTCGGGACAGGGATGAGACCCAGTACTTC | CASSARDRDETQYF
TRBJ1-4 | TRBV28 | - | - | TGTGCCGTTGGACAGCTACGAGGTGAAAAACTGTTTTTT | CAVGQLRGEKLFF
TRBJ2-1 | TRBV7-8 | TRBD1 | - | TGTGCCAGCAGCTTCCGGGACAGAGGTTACAATGAGCAGTTCTTC | CASSFRDRGYNEQFF
TRBJ1-1 | TRBV6-1 | TRBD1 | - | TGTGCCAGCAGAGGGACAGGCTGGGTCTTTGAAGCTTTCTTT | CASRGTGWVFEAFF
TRBJ1-4 | TRBV13 | - | few | TGTGCCAGCAGCCTTGAAGCAGGTGAAAAACTGTTTTTT | CASSLEAGEKLFF
TRBJ2-7 | TRBV7-6 | TRBD2 | - | TGTGCCAGCAGCTTAGCGGCGGGAGGGCCCTACGAGCAGTACTTC | CASSLAAGGPYEQYF
TRBJ2-1 | TRBV19 | TRBD1 | once | TGTGCCAGTAGTAGGGCAGGGGGCTCCTACAATGAGCAGTTCTTC | CASSRAGGSYNEQFF
TRBJ2-7 | TRBV5-1 | - | - | TGCGCCAGCAGTAGGGGGTCCTTTGCCGACGAGCAGTACTTC | CASSRGSFADEQYF
TRBJ2-2 | TRBV11-3 | - | once | TGTGCCAGCAGCTTATGGGGGGGGCACCTCGGGGGGACCGGGGAGCTGTTTTTT | CASSLWGGHLGGTGELFF
TRBJ1-1 | TRBV5-6 | - | - | TGTGCCAGCAGCTTGGCCCGGGACACTGAAGCTTTCTTT | CASSLARDTEAFF
TRBJ2-3 | TRBV7-2 | - | - | TGTGCCAGCAGCTTAGCGTACACAGATACGCAGTATTTT | CASSLAYTDTQYF
TRBJ2-3 | TRBV28 | TRBD2 | - | TGTGCCAGCAGTTTAGTAGGTCTAGCGGGAATCGCAGATACGCAGTATTTT | CASSLVGLAGIADTQYF
TRBJ2-1 | TRBV27 | TRBD2 | - | TGTGCCAGCAGCCCAACTAGCGGGGGGATCAATGAGCAGTTCTTC | CASSPTSGGINEQFF
TRBJ2-3 | TRBV19 | TRBD2 | - | TGTGCCAGTAGTACGTTAGCGGGGGGGATCACAGATACGCAGTATTTT | CASSTLAGGITDTQYF
TRBJ2-5 | TRBV27 | - | - | TGTGCCAGCAGTTTCACCCAGGGGGAGACCCAGTACTTC | CASSFTQGETQYF
TRBJ2-1 | TRBV7-6 | TRBD2 | - | TGTGCCAGCAGCACTGGGACTAGCGGGAGGGATGAGCAGTTCTTC | CASSTGTSGRDEQFF
TRBJ2-7 | TRBV11-2 | - | - | TGTGCCAGCAGCTTACAGACTGACTCCTACGAGCAGTACTTC | CASSLQTDSYEQYF
TRBJ2-7 | TRBV19 | TRBD2 | - | TGTGCCAGTAGTGGGGTCAGCGGGGGGGCTAGCTCCTACGAGCAGTACTTC | CASSGVSGGASSYEQYF
TRBJ1-4 | TRBV2 | - | - | TGTGCCAGCTCACGGGCAACTAATGAAAAACTGTTTTTT | CASSRATNEKLFF
TRBJ1-6 | TRBV27 | - | - | TGTGCCAGCAGTTCGGGACTGTATAATTCACCCCTCCACTTT | CASSSGLYNSPLHF